The 7 T cell receptor beta chains listed next were all sequenced from one sample in a study of CD8+CD57+ T cells in acquired aplastic anemia. The use of genomic DNA as template underpinned the TCR beta VDJ and CDR3 profiling. TCRdb itself ran the reads through MiXCR, one entry per CDR3 protein. The sample holds roughly 51,000 distinct CDR3 sequences, around 70% seen once. Material: sorted CD4+, CD8+, or CD8+CD57+ T cells (not recorded which) from PBMCs. The receptors here all came from a human donor in good health, serving as a control.

The chain uses TRBV9 and TRBJ2-6, with D unresolved. The CDR3 extends over 17 amino acids. V was shortened by 7 bases and J by 0 bases, with 17 bases between the two germline ends. CDR1 is SGDLS and CDR2 is YYNGEE in the germline V gene. The CDR3 loop reads CASSVAAQPSGANVLTF. For the CDR3, the DNA is TGTGCCAGCTCAGTGGCAGCTCAACCCTCTGGGGCCAACGTCCTGACTTTC. Combining the CDR3 with reference TRBV9 and TRBJ2-6 gives the whole variable domain DSGVTQTPKHLITATGQRVTLRCSPRSGDLSVYWYQQSLDQGLQFLIQYYNGEERAKGNILERFSAQQFPDLHSELNLSSLELGDSALYFCASSVAAQPSGANVLTFGAGSRLTVL.

J is TRBJ1-2 and V is TRBV10-3, with D unclear. The ends were cut back, 0 bases at V and 5 bases at J, with 13 bases in the middle. CDR1 is ENHRY, CDR2 SYGVKD, per germline. This CDR3 has 15 amino acids. CDR3 nucleotide sequence: TGTGCCATCAGTGAGTCGAGTGGGCAGCTTTATGGCTACACCTTC. It translates to CAISESSGQLYGYTF.

This clonotype is judged medium-sized. This chain connects TRBV5-1 to TRBJ2-7, with 9 bases matching TRBD1. The CDR3 length is 13 residues. CDR1 is SGHRS and CDR2 is YFSETQ in the germline V gene. J lost 7 bases, V lost 8 bases, and 10 bases had no gene match. The CDR3 protein is CASRIQGAKEQYF. The CDR3 region has the DNA TGCGCCAGTCGTATACAGGGGGCGAAAGAGCAGTACTTC. The whole variable domain, filled in from reference TRBV5-1 and TRBJ2-7, reads KAGVTQTPRYLIKTRGQQVTLSCSPISGHRSVSWYQQTPGQGLQFLFEYFSETQRNKGNFPGRFSGRQFSNSRSEMNVSTLELGDSALYLCASRIQGAKEQYFGPGTRLTVT.

The CDR3 spells CASSLDQYYEQYF. The CDR3 region has the DNA TGCGCCAGCAGCCTGGATCAGTACTACGAGCAGTACTTC. This chain connects TRBV10-2 to TRBJ2-7, with D unclear. This CDR3 region has 13 residues. The V end was cut by 6 bases, the J end by 3 bases, with 12 bases between. Germline-derived CDR1 and CDR2 are WSHSY and SAAADI.

V usage is TRBV24-1 and J usage is TRBJ2-2; no reliable D call. CDR1 and CDR2 from the germline V gene are KGHDR and SFDVKD. Trimming cost V 3 bases and J 7 bases, with 2 bases left between them. This CDR3 contains 11 residues. CDR3 residues: CATSDDGELFF. CDR3 in DNA: TGTGCCACCAGTGATGACGGGGAGCTGTTTTTT.

This clonotype has ten or more counts. This rearrangement joins TRBV10-3 to TRBJ2-7, with 7 bases that match TRBD2. Trimming removed 3 bases from V and 5 bases from J; junction bases left unmatched: 4. The CDR3 is 13 amino acids. Germline lookup yields CDR1 ENHRY and CDR2 SYGVKD. CDR3 DNA sequence: TGTGCCATCAGTGATAATCGGGGGGACGAGCAGTACTTC. This codes for CAISDNRGDEQYF.

This clonotype showed up just a few times. V usage is TRBV5-5 and J usage is TRBJ2-7, with a tentative D call TRBD2 (5 bases). Germline V gives CDR1 SGHKS, CDR2 YYEKEE (reference sequence). V was shortened by 6 bases and J by 3 bases, with 22 bases between the two germline ends. The CDR3 extends over 16 amino acids. The CDR3 loop reads CASTPIIWTYYYEQYF. The CDR3 DNA reads TGTGCCAGCACCCCTATTATTTGGACTTATTACTACGAGCAGTACTTC.